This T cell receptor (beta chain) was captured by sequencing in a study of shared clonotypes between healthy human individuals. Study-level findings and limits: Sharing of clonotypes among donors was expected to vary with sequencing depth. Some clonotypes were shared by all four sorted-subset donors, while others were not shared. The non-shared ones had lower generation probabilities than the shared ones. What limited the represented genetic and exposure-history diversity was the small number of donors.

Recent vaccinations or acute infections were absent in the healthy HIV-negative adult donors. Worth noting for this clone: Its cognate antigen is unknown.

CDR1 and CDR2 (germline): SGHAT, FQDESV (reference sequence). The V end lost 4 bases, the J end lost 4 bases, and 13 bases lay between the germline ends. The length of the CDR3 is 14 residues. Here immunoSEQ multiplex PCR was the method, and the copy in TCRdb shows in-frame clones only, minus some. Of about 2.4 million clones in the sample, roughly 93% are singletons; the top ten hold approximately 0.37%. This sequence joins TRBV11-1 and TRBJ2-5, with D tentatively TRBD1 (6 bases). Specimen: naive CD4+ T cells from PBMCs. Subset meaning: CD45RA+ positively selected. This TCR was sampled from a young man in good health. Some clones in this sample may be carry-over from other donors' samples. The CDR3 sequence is CASSSTPRGETQYF. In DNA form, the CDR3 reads TGTGCCAGCAGCTCGACGCCCAGGGGAGAGACCCAGTACTTC.